The 3 T cell receptor beta chains below all came from one sample that was sequenced in a study of blood T cell repertoires in COVID-19. The assay was immunoSEQ multiplex PCR, and TCRdb's table has in-frame clones only and misses some. The table lists 55,000 to 90,000 clones, about nine tenths of them singletons. Input material: peripheral blood. These receptors all come from a human donor with active COVID-19. The donor label of this sample is uncertain.

The chain links TRBV6-2 or TRBV6-3 to TRBJ2-3; a possible D gene is TRBD2 (5 bases). The CDR3 sequence is 15 residues long. CDR1 and CDR2 from the germline V gene are MNHEY and SVGEGT. V lost 5 bases and J 0 bases, leaving 12 bases between the germline ends. The CDR3 spells CASSTRRDSTDTQYF. The CDR3 DNA reads as TGTGCCAGCAGTACAAGACGGGATAGCACAGATACGCAGTATTTT.

The rearrangement links TRBV24-1 to TRBJ2-1; 7 bases line up with TRBD1. The CDR3 contains 14 residues. Per germline, CDR1 KGHDR and CDR2 SFDVKD. Trimming cost V 3 bases and J 10 bases; bases outside gene matches: 8. CDR3 sequence: CATSDLPRDSEQFF. CDR3 nucleotide sequence: TGTGCCACCAGTGATCTCCCCAGGGACAGCGAGCAGTTCTTC.

The J gene is TRBJ2-1, the V gene TRBV3-1 (or the pseudogene TRBV3-2); TRBD1 is a possible D gene (5 bases). V was shortened by 0 bases and J by 5 bases, with 17 bases between the two germline ends. The CDR3 consists of 17 residues. Germline V gene sequence: CDR1 LGHDT, CDR2 YNNKEL (reference sequence). The CDR3 DNA reads as TGTGCCAGCAGCCAAGAAAACGCAGGGTGGAAAGACAATGAGCAGTTCTTC. Amino acids: CASSQENAGWKDNEQFF.